This T cell receptor (beta chain) was sequenced during a study of vaccination effects on CD4 cells after COVID-19. Assay used: immunoSEQ multiplex PCR; TCRdb lists only in-frame clones, some missing. The table records 40,000 to 45,000 clones, 77% of them present only once. Germline CDR1 SGDLS, CDR2 YYNGEE. Trimming left V 4 bases short and J 0 bases short, with 18 bases between. The CDR3 contains 17 residues. For this clone: The antigen is not known.

Expansion of antigen-specific CD4+ T cells with viral peptide pools was carried out by the ViraFEST assay before sequencing. The culture ran for 10 days before CD4+ T cells were isolated. Prior SARS-CoV-2 infection was absent in the vaccine recipients, as shown by negative nucleocapsid antibodies. This TCR was recovered from a human donor who received a COVID-19 vaccine. The sample was CD4+ T cells from PBMCs cultured with HCoV-NL63 spike peptides, taken before COVID-19 vaccination. The chain couples TRBV9 to TRBJ2-3; D might be TRBD2 (5 bases). CDR3 nucleotide sequence: TGTGCCAGCAGCCCCAACCCCGGACGGACTAGCACAGATACGCAGTATTTT. Encoded protein: CASSPNPGRTSTDTQYF.